These 29 T cell receptor beta chains originate from one sample sequenced in a study. From the RT-PCR reads, TCRdb called clonotypes with MiXCR, one entry per CDR3 protein. The data show around 700,000 distinct CDR3 sequences, with around 14% seen just once and 3.6% held by the top ten. The sample comprised memory CD4+ T cells from blood. These receptors were collected from a female donor in good health, serving as a healthy control.

V usage is TRBV6-6 and J usage is TRBJ2-5; 7 bases agree with TRBD1. Germline lookup yields CDR1 MNHNY and CDR2 SVGAGI (reference sequence). After removal of 8 bases from V and 4 bases from J, the junction contained 4 bases not matched to a gene. The CDR3 runs 12 residues. CDR3 coding DNA: TGTGCCAGCCGGGACAGTTCAGAGACCCAGTACTTC. This translates into CASRDSSETQYF.

The V call is TRBV7-2, the J call TRBJ2-7, with 7 bases identical to TRBD1. Germline V gene sequence: CDR1 SGHTA, CDR2 FQGNSA. The trim removed 6 bases at V and 3 bases at J, leaving 11 bases unmatched. The length of the CDR3 is 15 residues. The CDR3 DNA sequence: TGTGCCAGCAGACACACCGGGACAGACCTCTACGAGCAGTACTTC. Translating it yields CASRHTGTDLYEQYF.

This clonotype was counted ten times or more. The genes are TRBV4-3 and TRBJ1-1, with a weak D call TRBD1 (6 bases). CDR1 LGHNA and CDR2 YSLEER come from the germline V gene. V lost 0 bases and J 4 bases, leaving 12 bases between the germline ends. The CDR3 contains 15 residues. The CDR3 loop is CASSQDGGSGTEAFF. Written as DNA, the CDR3 is TGCGCCAGCAGCCAAGATGGGGGCTCGGGCACTGAAGCTTTCTTT.

The table lists this clonotype with a few counts. The V call is TRBV5-1, the J call TRBJ2-1; 9 bases match TRBD1. The germline CDR1 and CDR2 sequences are SGHRS and YFSETQ. The ends lost 4 bases at V and 4 bases at J; junction bases unmatched: 9. This CDR3 is built from 16 residues. Here the CDR3 reads CASSPGQGGRYNEQFF. The DNA of the CDR3 is TGCGCCAGCAGCCCGGGACAGGGCGGTCGATACAATGAGCAGTTCTTC.

This clonotype was seen at least ten times. V is TRBV20-1 and J is TRBJ1-1, with 9 bases identical to TRBD1. J lost 3 bases, V lost 6 bases, and 5 bases had no gene match. This CDR3 comprises 13 residues. Germline V gives CDR1 DFQATT, CDR2 SNEGSKA (reference sequence). CDR3 DNA: TGCAGTGCCCCTGGGACAGGGCACACTGAAGCTTTCTTT. Residues: CSAPGTGHTEAFF.

This clonotype was found many times. The V and J genes are TRBV12-3 or TRBV12-4 and TRBJ1-1; the D gene is possibly TRBD1 (6 bases). The CDR3 has 13 amino acids. Trimming took 7 bases from V and 1 from J, leaving 10 bases between them. CDR3: CASTGQPNTEAFF. The CDR3 DNA is TGTGCCAGCACCGGACAGCCGAACACTGAAGCTTTCTTT.

V gene TRBV3-1 combines with J gene TRBJ1-5; no clear D. The germline V gene has CDR1 LGHDT and CDR2 YNNKEL (reference sequence). The CDR3 is made up of 12 amino acids. V was trimmed by 1 base and J by 7 bases, leaving 5 bases between them. For the CDR3, the DNA is TGTGCCAGCAGCCAAGGGTGGCAGCCCCAGCATTTT. This gives the protein CASSQGWQPQHF.

The chain is built from TRBV10-3 and TRBJ2-2; no reliable D call. Trimming left V 5 bases short and J 1 base short, with 8 bases between. The CDR3 runs 14 residues. Germline CDR1 is ENHRY and CDR2 is SYGVKD. CDR3 nucleotides: TGTGCCATCAGTACCTCACAGAACACCGGGGAGCTGTTTTTT. Protein sequence: CAISTSQNTGELFF.

The chain employs TRBV7-3 and TRBJ2-5; D unclear. Looked up from germline, CDR1 is SGHTA and CDR2 is FQGTGA. The CDR3 contains 13 residues. V lost 2 bases to trimming and J lost 7 bases, with 11 bases between them. The CDR3 here is CASSLGSPATQYF. The CDR3 DNA reads as TGTGCCAGCAGCTTAGGATCCCCAGCGACCCAGTACTTC. The variable domain in full, completed from reference TRBV7-3 and TRBJ2-5, reads GAGVSQTPSNKVTEKGKYVELRCDPISGHTALYWYRQSLGQGPEFLIYFQGTGAADDSGLPNDRFFAVRPEGSVSTLKIQRTERGDSAVYLCASSLGSPATQYFGPGTRLLVL.

This clonotype showed up just a few times. The chain uses TRBV6-2 or TRBV6-3 and TRBJ2-7; perhaps TRBD1 as D (6 bases). Germline values: CDR1 MNHEY, CDR2 SVGEGT. V was shortened by 8 bases and J by 2 bases, with 16 bases between the two germline ends. The CDR3 has 14 residues. The CDR3 nucleotides read TGTGCCAGCGGGAACAGGGCATACACCTACGAGCAGTACTTC. It yields the protein CASGNRAYTYEQYF.

Many counts were recorded for this clonotype. This CDR3 reads CASSPTGGNAGELFF. The CDR3 DNA reads TGCGCCAGCAGCCCGACAGGGGGCAACGCCGGGGAGCTGTTTTTT. The chain carries TRBV5-1 and TRBJ2-2; 10 positions agree with TRBD1. V lost 4 bases, J lost 6 bases, and 6 bases stayed unmatched. Per the germline V gene, CDR1 is SGHRS and CDR2 is YFSETQ. There are 15 residues in the CDR3.

Many counts were recorded for this clonotype. The gene calls are TRBV5-1 and TRBJ2-1, with 7 positions matching TRBD2. This CDR3 has 15 residues. CDR1 SGHRS and CDR2 YFSETQ come from the germline V gene. The junction had 8 bases not matched to a gene; V was cut back by 4 bases and J by 4 bases. CDR3 residues: CASSLASGIYNEQFF. The CDR3 DNA reads TGCGCCAGCAGCCTGGCTAGCGGAATATACAATGAGCAGTTCTTC.

The table lists this clonotype with a few counts. The V gene is TRBV7-2, the J gene TRBJ1-5; 10 bases align to TRBD1. This CDR3 is 15 amino acids long. CDR1 SGHTA and CDR2 FQGNSA come from the germline V gene. V was pared by 7 bases and J by 4 bases, with 7 bases of the junction left unmatched. The DNA for the CDR3 is TGTGCCAGCAAACCGGGACAGGGGCAAAATCAGCCCCAGCATTTT. It codes for CASKPGQGQNQPQHF.

This clonotype was seen a handful of times. The chain couples TRBV6-6 to TRBJ1-1; no firm D call. Trimming stripped 6 bases from V and 2 bases from J, with 13 bases between. This CDR3 spans 14 amino acids. Per germline, CDR1 MNHNY and CDR2 SVGAGI (reference sequence). The CDR3 DNA sequence: TGTGCCAGCAGGGAGGGTACAGTTAACACTGAAGCTTTCTTT. Its translation: CASREGTVNTEAFF.

This clonotype was found a few times. This rearrangement joins TRBV5-5 to TRBJ1-1; D is possibly TRBD1 (5 bases). V gave up 7 bases and J gave up 1 base, with 20 bases separating them. The CDR3 consists of 16 residues. Germline lookup yields CDR1 SGHKS and CDR2 YYEKEE (reference sequence). The DNA for the CDR3 is TGTGCCAGCGGAGGCGGGAAGGGGAATTGGAACACTGAAGCTTTCTTT. This encodes CASGGGKGNWNTEAFF. Full variable domain (rest looked up from reference TRBV5-5 and TRBJ1-1): DAGVTQSPTHLIKTRGQQVTLRCSPISGHKSVSWYQQVLGQGPQFIFQYYEKEERGRGNFPDRFSARQFPNYSSELNVNALLLGDSALYLCASGGGKGNWNTEAFFGQGTRLTVV.

The chain uses TRBV20-1 and TRBJ1-4, with unresolved D. The V end was cut by 0 bases, the J end by 7 bases, with 6 bases between. Germline V gene data show CDR1 as DFQATT and CDR2 as SNEGSKA (reference sequence). The CDR3 is made up of 12 amino acids. The CDR3 sequence: CSARDWVEKLFF. CDR3 nucleotides: TGCAGTGCTAGAGACTGGGTTGAAAAACTGTTTTTT.

This clonotype has just a few counts. The chain is built from TRBV7-2 and TRBJ1-6; D unclear. V was pared by 5 bases and J by 0 bases, with 14 bases between. CDR1 and CDR2 from the germline V gene are SGHTA and FQGNSA. This CDR3 is 17 amino acids long. CDR3 residues: CASSRLMGSSYNSPLHF. The CDR3 DNA reads as TGTGCCAGCAGCCGGCTAATGGGGAGCTCCTATAATTCACCCCTCCACTTT.

The sample holds many counts of this clonotype. The V and J genes are TRBV4-3 and TRBJ2-5; the match to TRBD1 covers 7 bases. CDR1 LGHNA and CDR2 YSLEER come from the germline V gene. J lost 0 bases, V lost 0 bases, and 10 bases had no gene match. The CDR3 runs 18 residues. The CDR3 loop is CASSQDINRGEYQETQYF. DNA for the CDR3: TGCGCCAGCAGCCAAGATATTAACAGGGGAGAGTACCAAGAGACCCAGTACTTC.

V and J are TRBV20-1 and TRBJ2-3; 11 bases match TRBD2. In germline, CDR1 is DFQATT, CDR2 SNEGSKA (reference sequence). This CDR3 comprises 15 residues. Trimming took 1 base from V and 4 from J; bases not matched to a gene: 4. The CDR3 reads CSARVASGRSDTQYF. CDR3 sequence (DNA): TGCAGTGCTAGAGTGGCTAGCGGGAGGTCAGATACGCAGTATTTT.

This chain uses TRBV5-1 with TRBJ2-5; D tentatively fits TRBD1 or TRBD2 (5 bases each). V dropped 0 bases and J dropped 5 bases, with 14 bases sitting between them. From germline, CDR1 is SGHRS and CDR2 YFSETQ. This CDR3 spans 15 amino acids. The CDR3 region has the DNA TGCGCCAGCAGCTTGGGACGGGACCCGGGGGAGACCCAGTACTTC. Amino acids: CASSLGRDPGETQYF.

This clonotype has only a few counts. The chain combines TRBV28 with TRBJ1-2; a weak D match, TRBD1 (6 bases). The V gene lost 7 bases and the J gene lost 0 bases, with 6 bases spanning the gap. Germline CDR1 is MDHEN and CDR2 is SYDVKM. There are 12 residues in the CDR3. This CDR3 is CASNRANYGYTF. CDR3 nucleotide sequence: TGTGCCAGCAACAGGGCTAACTATGGCTACACCTTC.

The table lists this clonotype with many counts. The rearrangement joins TRBV4-3 to TRBJ1-5; 8 nucleotides align to TRBD1. Trimming cost V 0 bases and J 6 bases; bases outside gene matches: 7. From germline, CDR1 is LGHNA and CDR2 YSLEER. This CDR3 has 16 amino acids. The CDR3 region has the DNA TGCGCCAGCAGCCAAGATCACAGGGGGAACGGTCAGCCCCAGCATTTT. It is translated as CASSQDHRGNGQPQHF.

This chain connects TRBV9 to TRBJ2-1; maybe TRBD2 (6 bases). Trimming took 3 bases from V and 0 from J, leaving 16 bases between them. The CDR3 has 17 residues. The germline V gene encodes CDR1 SGDLS and CDR2 YYNGEE. The CDR3 bases are TGTGCCAGCAGCGCAATCGGTGGAGGGTCCTCCTACAATGAGCAGTTCTTC. It translates to CASSAIGGGSSYNEQFF.

This clonotype was recorded at least ten times. J is TRBJ2-3 and V is TRBV5-1; TRBD2 matches at 10 bases. V gave up 0 bases and J gave up 3 bases; unmatched junction bases: 4. Germline V gene lookup returns CDR1 SGHRS and CDR2 YFSETQ. The CDR3 has 16 residues. For the CDR3, the DNA is TGCGCCAGCAGCTTGGGTGCTAGCGGGAGTACAGATACGCAGTATTTT. Encoded protein: CASSLGASGSTDTQYF.

V usage is TRBV6-5 and J usage is TRBJ1-1; the D gene is possibly TRBD1 (6 bases). Trimming cost V 5 bases and J 6 bases, with 19 bases left between them. This CDR3 is 15 amino acids long. The V gene's germline CDR1 is MNHEY and CDR2 SVGAGI. The CDR3 DNA reads as TGTGCCAGCAGTGCCCTCCAACGCAGGGGCGCTGAAGCTTTCTTT. Protein product: CASSALQRRGAEAFF.

The chain has TRBV20-1 and TRBJ2-7; 11 bases are a match to TRBD1. Germline trimming cut 6 bases from V and 9 bases from J; bases unmatched to any gene: 13. The germline V gene encodes CDR1 DFQATT and CDR2 SNEGSKA (reference sequence). This CDR3 has 14 amino acids. The CDR3 loop reads CSAHSWDRGSWQYF. DNA for the CDR3: TGCAGTGCGCACTCCTGGGACAGGGGGTCTTGGCAGTACTTC.

This clonotype was picked up many times. The rearrangement uses TRBV5-1 and TRBJ2-4, with unresolved D. The CDR3 spans 12 residues. CDR1 SGHRS and CDR2 YFSETQ come from the germline V gene. Trimming cost V 4 bases and J 5 bases, with 7 bases left between them. DNA for the CDR3: TGCGCCAGCAGCCTTGGAGAAAACATTCAGTACTTC. Encoded protein: CASSLGENIQYF.

This clonotype was counted only a few times. The J gene is TRBJ2-1, the V gene TRBV5-1, with 10 bases aligning to TRBD2. Per germline, CDR1 SGHRS and CDR2 YFSETQ. The CDR3 loop spans 14 amino acids. After removal of 3 bases from V and 9 bases from J, the junction contained 6 bases not matched to a gene. DNA of the CDR3: TGCGCCAGCAGCTCCCAGCGGGAGGGCGGTGAGCAGTTCTTC. It is translated as CASSSQREGGEQFF.

V and J are TRBV4-3 and TRBJ1-2; TRBD1 might be the D (5 bases). Germline loops: CDR1 LGHNA, CDR2 YSLEER. This CDR3 has 14 residues. V gave up 3 bases and J gave up 6 bases, with 14 bases separating them. The CDR3 sequence is CASSQKPGPHGYTF. The DNA for the CDR3 is TGCGCCAGCAGCCAGAAACCGGGACCGCATGGCTACACCTTC.